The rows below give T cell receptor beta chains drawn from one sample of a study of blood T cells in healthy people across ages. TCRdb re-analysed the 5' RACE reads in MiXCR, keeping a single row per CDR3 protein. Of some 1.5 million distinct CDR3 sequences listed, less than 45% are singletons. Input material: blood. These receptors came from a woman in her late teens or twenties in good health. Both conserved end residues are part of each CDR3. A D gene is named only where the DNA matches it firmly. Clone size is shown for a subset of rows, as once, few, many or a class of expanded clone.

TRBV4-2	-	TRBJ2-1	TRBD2	CASSREIAGGSYNKQFF	TGTGCCAGCAGCCGAGAGATAGCGGGAGGATCCTACAATAAGCAGTTCTTC
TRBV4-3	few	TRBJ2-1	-	CASSIAFRGTYNEQFF	TGCGCCAGCAGCATTGCCTTTCGCGGAACCTACAATGAGCAGTTCTTC
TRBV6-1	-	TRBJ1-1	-	CASSETWGMNTEAFF	TGTGCCAGCAGTGAGACGTGGGGTATGAACACTGAAGCTTTCTTT
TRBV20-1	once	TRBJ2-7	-	CSASLGSWSYNEQYF	TGCAGTGCTAGCCTCGGGAGTTGGTCCTACAATGAGCAGTACTTC
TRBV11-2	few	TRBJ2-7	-	CASSLFLFRDRGNYEQYF	-
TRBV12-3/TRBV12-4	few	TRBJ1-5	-	CASRVGQENQPQHF	TGTGCCAGCAGAGTCGGGCAGGAGAATCAGCCCCAGCATTTT
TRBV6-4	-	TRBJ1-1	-	CASTLSEGNTEAFF	TGTGCCAGCACCTTATCAGAAGGGAACACTGAAGCTTTCTTT
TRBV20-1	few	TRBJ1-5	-	CSASPGTFNQPQHF	TGCAGTGCTAGTCCCGGGACATTCAATCAGCCCCAGCATTTT
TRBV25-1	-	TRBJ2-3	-	CASSENRANSGDTQYF	TGTGCCAGCAGCGAAAACCGGGCCAATAGTGGAGATACGCAGTATTTT
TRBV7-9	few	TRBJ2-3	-	CASSQLRGDTQYF	TGTGCCAGCAGCCAACTCAGGGGTGATACGCAGTATTTT
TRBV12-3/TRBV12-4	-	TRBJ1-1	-	CASSAHRNTEAFF	TGTGCCAGCAGTGCACACCGGAACACTGAAGCTTTCTTT
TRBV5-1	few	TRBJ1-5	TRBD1	CASSSLKLDRVYSNQPQHF	TGCGCCAGCAGCTCCTTGAAGTTGGACAGGGTATATAGCAATCAGCCCCAGCATTTT
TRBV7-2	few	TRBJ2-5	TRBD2	CASALTGGETQYF	TGTGCCAGCGCCCTAACGGGAGGCGAGACCCAGTACTTC
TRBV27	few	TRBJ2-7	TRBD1	CASSFGRGLYEQYF	TGTGCCAGCAGTTTCGGCAGGGGGCTATACGAGCAGTACTTC
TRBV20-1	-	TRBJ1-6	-	CSAMVGTYNSPLHF	TGCAGTGCTATGGTTGGGACCTATAATTCACCCCTCCACTTT
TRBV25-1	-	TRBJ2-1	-	CASSPPGRGEQFF	TGTGCCAGCAGCCCCCCCGGACGTGGTGAGCAGTTCTTC
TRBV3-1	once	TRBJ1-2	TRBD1	CASSRDRGLVYGYTF	TGTGCCAGCAGCCGGGACAGGGGCCTCGTCTATGGCTACACCTTC
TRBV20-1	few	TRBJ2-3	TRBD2	CSARGRGADTQYF	TGCAGTGCTAGAGGGCGGGGGGCAGATACGCAGTATTTT
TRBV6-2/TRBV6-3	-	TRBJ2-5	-	CASSRHLDPETQYF	TGTGCCAGCAGTCGCCATTTGGACCCAGAGACCCAGTACTTC
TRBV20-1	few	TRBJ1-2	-	CSARGRRATHYGYTF	TGCAGTGCTAGAGGGCGCAGGGCGACTCACTATGGCTACACCTTC
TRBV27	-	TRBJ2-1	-	CASSLDKAYNEQFF	TGTGCCAGCAGTTTAGACAAAGCCTACAATGAGCAGTTCTTC
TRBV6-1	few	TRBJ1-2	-	CASILTRATGSGYTF	TGTGCCAGCATTCTGACCAGGGCTACGGGGTCTGGCTACACCTTT
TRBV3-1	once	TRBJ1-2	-	CASSTGTAIDGYTF	TGTGCCAGCAGCACAGGGACCGCCATCGATGGCTACACCTTC
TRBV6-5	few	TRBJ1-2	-	CASNPKDRRGDYGYTF	TGTGCCAGCAACCCTAAGGACCGACGGGGAGACTATGGCTACACCTTC
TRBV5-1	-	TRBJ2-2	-	CASSPRWGNTGELFF	TGCGCCAGCAGCCCCCGCTGGGGGAACACCGGGGAGCTGTTTTTT
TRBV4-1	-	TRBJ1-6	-	CASSQGTTNNSPLHF	TGCGCCAGCAGCCAAGGGACAACTAATAATTCACCCCTCCACTTT
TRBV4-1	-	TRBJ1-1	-	CASSQDSYGTEAFF	TGCGCCAGCAGCCAAGATAGTTACGGCACTGAAGCTTTCTTT
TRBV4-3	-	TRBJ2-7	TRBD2	CASSELAGVPEQYF	TGCGCCAGCAGCGAACTAGCGGGAGTACCCGAGCAGTACTTC
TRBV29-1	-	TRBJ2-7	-	CSVLGAGRSSYEQYF	TGCAGTGTGCTCGGGGCGGGCCGGAGCTCCTACGAGCAGTACTTC
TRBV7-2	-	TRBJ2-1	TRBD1	CASNKGGQGFYEQFF	TGTGCCAGCAACAAGGGGGGACAGGGGTTCTATGAGCAGTTCTTC
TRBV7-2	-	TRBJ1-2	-	CASSLWVGYTF	TGTGCCAGCAGCTTATGGGTTGGCTACACCTTC
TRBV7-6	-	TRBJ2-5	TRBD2	CASSLAGLAGGWETQYF	TGTGCCAGCAGCTTAGCGGGTCTAGCGGGAGGTTGGGAGACCCAGTACTTC
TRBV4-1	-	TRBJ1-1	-	CASSQVADGNTEAFF	TGCGCCAGCAGCCAAGTTGCGGACGGGAACACTGAAGCTTTCTTT
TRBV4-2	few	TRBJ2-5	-	CASSQDRGSAETQYF	TGTGCCAGCAGCCAAGATAGAGGCAGCGCGGAGACCCAGTACTTC
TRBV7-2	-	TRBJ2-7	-	CASSLVTGKYEQYF	TGTGCCAGCAGCTTAGTTACAGGGAAATACGAGCAGTACTTC
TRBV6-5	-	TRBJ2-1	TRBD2	CASSVTSGGYDEQFF	TGTGCCAGCAGTGTAACTAGCGGGGGTTACGATGAGCAGTTCTTC
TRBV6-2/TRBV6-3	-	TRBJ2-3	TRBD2	CASSYRSTSGDERDTQYF	TGTGCCAGCAGTTACCGCTCGACTAGCGGGGACGAAAGAGATACGCAGTATTTT
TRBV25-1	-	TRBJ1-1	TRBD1	CASSRDLDRGRRNTEAFF	TGTGCCAGCAGTCGTGACCTTGACAGGGGGCGTCGGAACACTGAAGCTTTCTTT
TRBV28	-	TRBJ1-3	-	CASSPREVTLSGNTIYF	TGTGCCAGCAGTCCCCGTGAAGTAACACTCTCTGGAAACACCATATATTTT
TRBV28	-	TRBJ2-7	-	CASRRPLGSYEQYF	TGTGCCAGCAGAAGACCGTTAGGTTCCTACGAGCAGTACTTC
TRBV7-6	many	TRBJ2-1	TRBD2	CASSSRGLAAFPEQFF	TGTGCCAGCAGCTCTCGGGGACTAGCGGCTTTCCCCGAGCAGTTCTTC
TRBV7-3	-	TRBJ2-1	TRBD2	CASSSIAGDINEQFF	TGTGCCAGCAGCTCGATAGCGGGAGATATAAATGAGCAGTTCTTC
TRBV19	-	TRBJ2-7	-	CASSSGTRSYNEQYF	TGTGCCAGTAGTTCCGGGACACGGTCCTACAATGAGCAGTACTTC
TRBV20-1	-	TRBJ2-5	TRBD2	CSASRRGVRETQYF	TGCAGTGCTAGTCGTCGGGGGGTTAGGGAGACCCAGTACTTC
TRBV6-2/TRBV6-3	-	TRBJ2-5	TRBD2	CASSGTRHETQYF	TGTGCCAGCAGTGGGACTAGACACGAGACCCAGTACTTC
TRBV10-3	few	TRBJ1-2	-	CAISEGGSYGYTF	TGTGCCATCAGTGAGGGGGGGAGCTATGGCTACACCTTC
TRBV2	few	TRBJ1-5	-	CASSERGKSNQPQHF	TGTGCCAGCAGTGAAAGGGGGAAAAGCAATCAGCCCCAGCATTTT
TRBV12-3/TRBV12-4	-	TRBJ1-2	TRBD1	CASSHKRDRAGGGYTF	TGTGCCAGCAGTCACAAACGGGACAGGGCCGGGGGAGGCTACACCTTC
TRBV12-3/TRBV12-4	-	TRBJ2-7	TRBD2	CASMTSGVYEQYF	TGTGCCAGCATGACTAGCGGGGTCTACGAGCAGTACTTC
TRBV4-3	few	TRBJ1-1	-	CASTQVQGNTEAFF	TGCGCCAGCACCCAGGTACAGGGGAACACTGAAGCTTTCTTT
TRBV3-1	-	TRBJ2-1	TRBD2	CASSQEWGSGRINEQFF	TGTGCCAGCAGCCAAGAATGGGGTAGCGGGAGGATTAATGAGCAGTTCTTC
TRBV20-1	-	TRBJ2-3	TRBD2	CSARALAGSGDTQYF	TGCAGTGCTAGGGCACTAGCGGGGTCAGGAGATACGCAGTATTTT
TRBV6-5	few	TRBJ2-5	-	CASTLVVGDEQYF	TGTGCCAGCACACTAGTGGTAGGGGATGAGCAGTACTTC
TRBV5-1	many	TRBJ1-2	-	CASSLEGNGYTF	TGCGCCAGCAGCTTGGAAGGGAATGGCTACACCTTC
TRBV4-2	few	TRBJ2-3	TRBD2	CASSLPSATSGTDTQYF	TGTGCCAGCAGCCTACCATCCGCGACTAGCGGCACAGATACGCAGTATTTT
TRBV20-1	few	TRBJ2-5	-	CSARGPQETQYF	TGCAGTGCTCGGGGCCCCCAAGAGACCCAGTACTTC
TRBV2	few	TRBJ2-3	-	CASSETRRDTQYF	TGTGCCAGCAGTGAAACGAGGCGGGATACGCAGTATTTT
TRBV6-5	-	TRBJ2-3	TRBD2	CASSYRFLAGVVDTQYF	TGTGCCAGCAGTTACAGGTTCCTCGCGGGGGTTGTAGATACGCAGTATTTT
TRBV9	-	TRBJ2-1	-	CTSSVGDNEQFF	TGTACCAGCAGCGTGGGGGACAATGAGCAGTTCTTC